The 27 T cell receptor beta chains presented below share a single source sample, sequenced in a study of blood T cell repertoires in COVID-19. Clones were sequenced by immunoSEQ multiplex PCR, and TCRdb holds only the in-frame ones, with some missing. Among about 280,000 clones listed, approximately 85% were seen once. The sequencing input was peripheral blood. All receptors derive from a woman in her sixties or seventies with acute or convalescent COVID-19.

This chain uses TRBV18 with TRBJ1-1; the D gene is possibly TRBD1 (5 bases). The CDR3 has 13 residues. The V end was cut by 3 bases, the J end by 11 bases, with 16 bases between. Germline V CDR1 and CDR2: KGHSH, LQKENI. CDR3 DNA sequence: TGTGCCAGCTCACCTCTGGGGGGAGACGGGGCTTTCTTT. Translated, it gives CASSPLGGDGAFF.

V gene TRBV19 combines with J gene TRBJ2-7; 8 nucleotides match TRBD1. CDR1 LNHDA and CDR2 SQIVND come from the germline V gene (reference sequence). The CDR3 extends over 17 amino acids. Trimming took 3 bases from V and 0 from J; bases not matched to a gene: 10. CDR3 sequence reads: CASSISGAGGDSYEQYF. The CDR3 region has the DNA TGTGCCAGTAGTATTTCGGGGGCAGGGGGCGACTCCTACGAGCAGTACTTC.

This chain connects TRBV25-1 to TRBJ2-3; D unclear. The V and J ends lost 3 bases and 0 bases respectively, with 4 bases between them. There are 13 residues in the CDR3. CDR1 MGHDK and CDR2 SYGVNS come from the germline V gene. Here the CDR3 reads CASSDFSTDTQYF. CDR3 nucleotides: TGTGCCAGCAGTGACTTTAGCACAGATACGCAGTATTTT.

The chain recombines TRBV11-2 with TRBJ2-1; 14 nucleotides align to TRBD2. Looked up from germline, CDR1 is SGHAT and CDR2 is FQNNGV. CDR3 length: 16 amino acids. Trimming at V came to 5 bases and at J to 8 bases, leaving 8 bases not matched to a gene. CDR3 protein: CASSVTTSGGADEQFF. The CDR3 DNA reads TGTGCCAGCAGCGTTACGACTAGCGGGGGGGCGGATGAGCAGTTCTTC. Variable domain in full (rest from reference TRBV11-2 and TRBJ2-1): EAGVAQSPRYKIIEKRQSVAFWCNPISGHATLYWYQQILGQGPKLLIQFQNNGVVDDSQLPKDRFSAERLKGVDSTLKIQPAKLEDSAVYLCASSVTTSGGADEQFFGPGTRLTVL.

As for this clone: Other nucleotide sequences from this sample produce the same CDR3. The chain uses TRBV7-8 and TRBJ1-3; D not resolved. Looked up from germline, CDR1 is SGHVS and CDR2 is FQNEAQ. Trimming cost V 1 base and J 0 bases, with 7 bases left between them. The CDR3 consists of 15 residues. CDR3 loop: CASSLGTASGNTIYF. CDR3 bases: TGTGCCAGCAGCTTAGGTACAGCCTCTGGAAACACCATATATTTT.

This clone was seen a handful of times. This rearrangement joins TRBV12-3 or TRBV12-4 to TRBJ1-1; perhaps TRBD1 as D (6 bases). Trimming pared 6 bases from V and 10 bases from J, leaving 15 bases between. The CDR3 is 12 amino acids. The CDR3 reads CASSWTEARAFF. For the CDR3, the DNA is TGTGCCAGCAGCTGGACAGAGGCAAGAGCTTTCTTT.

The chain combines TRBV5-6 with TRBJ2-2; D is possibly TRBD2 (5 bases). V dropped 4 bases and J dropped 8 bases, with 18 bases sitting between them. Looked up from germline, CDR1 is SGHDT and CDR2 is YYEEEE. The length of the CDR3 is 15 residues. CDR3 region: CASSLRGIEAGELFF. The CDR3 DNA reads TGTGCCAGCAGCCTCCGAGGGATAGAAGCGGGGGAGCTGTTTTTT.

V usage is TRBV7-9 and J usage is TRBJ1-1; 7 bases match TRBD1. The CDR3 spans 16 residues. J gave up 0 bases and V 5 bases, and 9 bases lay outside the gene matches. In germline, CDR1 is SEHNR, CDR2 FQNEAQ (reference sequence). The CDR3 spells CASSKEQGWLNTEAFF. The CDR3 DNA sequence: TGTGCCAGCAGCAAGGAACAGGGGTGGCTGAACACTGAAGCTTTCTTT.

The chain is built from TRBV25-1 and TRBJ1-3; unclear D gene. The V end lost 3 bases, the J end lost 4 bases, and 10 bases lay between the germline ends. The CDR3 sequence is 14 residues long. From germline, CDR1 is MGHDK and CDR2 SYGVNS. CDR3 sequence: CASSDGWSGNTIYF. The CDR3 DNA reads as TGTGCCAGCAGTGACGGGTGGTCGGGAAACACCATATATTTT. Together with reference TRBV25-1 and TRBJ1-3, the CDR3 gives the full variable domain: EADIYQTPRYLVIGTGKKITLECSQTMGHDKMYWYQQDPGMELHLIHYSYGVNSTEKGDLSSESTVSRIRTEHFPLTLESARPSHTSQYLCASSDGWSGNTIYFGEGSWLTVV.

This clone was seen more than once but under ten times. This chain connects TRBV14 to TRBJ1-1; D is possibly TRBD1 (5 bases). CDR3 length equals 13 residues. The V end was cut by 4 bases, the J end by 3 bases, with 9 bases between. Germline V gives CDR1 SGHDN, CDR2 FVKESK. The CDR3 here is CASSRQSHTEAFF. CDR3 DNA sequence: TGTGCCAGCAGCCGACAGTCTCACACTGAAGCTTTCTTT.

The V and J genes are TRBV4-1 and TRBJ1-2; D not resolved. The CDR3 is made up of 12 amino acids. Trimming left V 0 bases short and J 8 bases short, with 7 bases between. Germline CDR1 is MGHRA and CDR2 is YSYEKL. The CDR3 sequence is CASSQDVSGYTF. CDR3 DNA: TGCGCCAGCAGCCAAGATGTGAGCGGCTACACCTTC.

The chain uses TRBV5-1 and TRBJ1-2, with TRBD1 matching over 7 bases. This CDR3 has 16 amino acids. V gave up 3 bases and J gave up 2 bases; unmatched junction bases: 10. Germline V gene sequence: CDR1 SGHRS, CDR2 YFSETQ. This chain's CDR3 is CASSSTPTTGNYGYTF. The DNA for the CDR3 is TGCGCCAGCAGCTCTACCCCGACGACAGGGAACTATGGCTACACCTTC.

The V and J genes are TRBV6-5 and TRBJ1-2; the D gene is possibly TRBD1 (6 bases). The CDR3 is made up of 13 amino acids. V lost 6 bases and J lost 6, with 14 bases in between. The germline CDR1 and CDR2 sequences are MNHEY and SVGAGI. The CDR3: CASSPPYRDGYTF. The CDR3 nucleotides read TGTGCCAGCAGCCCCCCGTACAGGGATGGCTACACCTTC.

The rearrangement links TRBV18 to TRBJ1-2; 9 bases are a match to TRBD1. J gave up 8 bases and V 1 base, and 11 bases lay outside the gene matches. The CDR3 spans 16 residues. Per germline, CDR1 KGHSH and CDR2 LQKENI. In DNA form, the CDR3 reads TGTGCCAGCTCACCACGAATCGGACAGGGGAAAATAGGCTACACCTTC. Encoded protein: CASSPRIGQGKIGYTF.

This chain joins TRBV11-2 and TRBJ2-7, with 8 nucleotides matching TRBD1. Germline-derived CDR1 and CDR2 are SGHAT and FQNNGV. The CDR3 runs to 17 residues. Trimming took 3 bases from V and 0 from J; bases not matched to a gene: 10. The CDR3: CASSFSSTGASSYEQYF. The CDR3 DNA sequence: TGTGCCAGCAGCTTCTCGTCGACAGGGGCTAGCTCCTACGAGCAGTACTTC.

The chain uses TRBV11-2 and TRBJ2-3; 12 bases match TRBD1. Trimming took 1 base from V and 3 from J; bases not matched to a gene: 2. This CDR3 has 16 residues. CDR1 SGHAT and CDR2 FQNNGV come from the germline V gene. The CDR3 nucleotides are TGTGCCAGCAGCTTAGTGGGACAGGGGGCAACAGATACGCAGTATTTT. Translated, it gives CASSLVGQGATDTQYF.

The V gene is TRBV24-1, the J gene TRBJ1-5, with D unclear. The ends were cut back, 0 bases at V and 6 bases at J, with 8 bases in the middle. CDR3 length: 14 residues. Per the germline V gene, CDR1 is KGHDR and CDR2 is SFDVKD. The CDR3: CATSDLESFQPQHF. The CDR3 bases are TGTGCCACCAGTGATTTGGAGTCATTTCAGCCCCAGCATTTT.

This clone was seen a handful of times. V usage is TRBV29-1 and J usage is TRBJ1-2; D gene uncertain. Germline values: CDR1 SQVTM, CDR2 ANQGSEA. Trimming removed 4 bases at V and 3 bases at J, with 15 bases between. This CDR3 has 14 amino acids. The CDR3 loop is CSVVAVGVHYGYTF. The CDR3, as DNA: TGCAGCGTTGTTGCTGTCGGGGTTCACTATGGCTACACCTTC. Using reference TRBV29-1 and TRBJ1-2 for the parts outside the CDR3, the full variable domain is SAVISQKPSRDICQRGTSLTIQCQVDSQVTMMFWYRQQPGQSLTLIATANQGSEATYESGFVIDKFPISRPNLTFSTLTVSNMSPEDSSIYLCSVVAVGVHYGYTFGSGTRLTVV.

This sequence joins TRBV29-1 and TRBJ1-1, with 8 bases lining up with TRBD1. Germline values: CDR1 SQVTM, CDR2 ANQGSEA. The CDR3 loop spans 13 amino acids. Germline trimming cut 6 bases from V and 2 bases from J; bases unmatched to any gene: 5. CDR3 region: CSVRTGTNTEAFF. The CDR3 bases are TGCAGCGTGAGGACAGGGACAAACACTGAAGCTTTCTTT.

The chain uses TRBV15 and TRBJ1-4; D is ambiguous. V was pared by 1 base and J by 8 bases, with 11 bases between. CDR3 length: 14 residues. CDR1 LNHNV and CDR2 YYDKDF come from the germline V gene (reference sequence). CDR3 DNA: TGTGCCACCAGCAGAGCCCCTATCGGGGAAAAACTGTTTTTT. Amino acids: CATSRAPIGEKLFF.

This clone appeared once. The chain recombines TRBV5-8 with TRBJ2-1; 10 bases match TRBD2. CDR1 and CDR2 (germline): SGHTS, YDEGEE. J gave up 5 bases and V 4 bases, and 9 bases lay outside the gene matches. The CDR3 consists of 16 residues. CDR3 loop: CASSLPWLAGDNEQFF. CDR3 DNA: TGTGCCAGCAGCCTCCCTTGGCTAGCGGGAGACAATGAGCAGTTCTTC.

For this clone: The junction does not match germline at one end; this may be a read error. V is TRBV24-1 and J is TRBJ2-3, with unresolved D. This CDR3 spans 13 amino acids. Germline CDR1 is KGHDR and CDR2 is SFDVKD. The CDR3 DNA follows: TGTGCCACGAGTGATCGGTTCACAGATACGCAGTATTTT. Translation gives CATSDRFTDTQYF.

This clone came up a few times. The sample holds other DNA sequences that translate to the same CDR3. This chain uses TRBV5-1 with TRBJ1-6; D gene ambiguous. The CDR3 runs 13 residues. V lost 0 bases, J lost 8 bases, and 6 bases lay in between. The germline V gene encodes CDR1 SGHRS and CDR2 YFSETQ. This CDR3 reads CASSLGGDSPLHF. CDR3 sequence (DNA): TGCGCCAGCAGCTTGGGCGGGGATTCACCCCTCCACTTT. Together with reference TRBV5-1 and TRBJ1-6, the CDR3 gives the full variable domain: KAGVTQTPRYLIKTRGQQVTLSCSPISGHRSVSWYQQTPGQGLQFLFEYFSETQRNKGNFPGRFSGRQFSNSRSEMNVSTLELGDSALYLCASSLGGDSPLHFGNGTRLTVT.

The J gene is TRBJ2-5, the V gene TRBV5-4, with a weak D call TRBD2 (5 bases). This CDR3 contains 13 residues. V gave up 2 bases and J gave up 7 bases, with 12 bases separating them. In germline, CDR1 is SGHNT, CDR2 YYREEE (reference sequence). In nucleotides, the CDR3 is TGTGCCAGCAGCTTCCCTACTCGGGGGACCCAGTACTTC. The encoded protein is CASSFPTRGTQYF.

This chain joins TRBV7-2 and TRBJ1-5; D is unclear. Germline loops: CDR1 SGHTA, CDR2 FQGNSA. The CDR3 totals 14 residues. V was shortened by 6 bases and J by 3 bases, with 12 bases between the two germline ends. CDR3 in amino acids: CASRFSSSNQPQHF. As DNA, the CDR3 is TGTGCCAGCAGGTTCTCTAGTTCCAATCAGCCCCAGCATTTT.

This rearrangement joins TRBV5-5 to TRBJ1-5, with 7 bases identical to TRBD1. CDR1 is SGHKS, CDR2 YYEKEE, per germline (reference sequence). The V segment lost 4 bases and the J segment 9 bases; nucleotides outside the gene matches: 13. This CDR3 contains 15 residues. The CDR3 DNA is TGTGCCAGCAGCCCCGGACAGGATACCCGACGGCCCCAGCATTTT. This codes for CASSPGQDTRRPQHF.

This chain joins TRBV6-6 and TRBJ2-5; 7 bases line up with TRBD1. V was clipped by 6 bases and J by 5 bases; unmatched bases: 12. Germline loops: CDR1 MNHNY, CDR2 SVGAGI (reference sequence). The CDR3 covers 15 residues. The CDR3 here is CASREGRGYGETQYF. In DNA, the CDR3 is TGTGCCAGCAGGGAAGGCAGGGGGTATGGGGAGACCCAGTACTTC.